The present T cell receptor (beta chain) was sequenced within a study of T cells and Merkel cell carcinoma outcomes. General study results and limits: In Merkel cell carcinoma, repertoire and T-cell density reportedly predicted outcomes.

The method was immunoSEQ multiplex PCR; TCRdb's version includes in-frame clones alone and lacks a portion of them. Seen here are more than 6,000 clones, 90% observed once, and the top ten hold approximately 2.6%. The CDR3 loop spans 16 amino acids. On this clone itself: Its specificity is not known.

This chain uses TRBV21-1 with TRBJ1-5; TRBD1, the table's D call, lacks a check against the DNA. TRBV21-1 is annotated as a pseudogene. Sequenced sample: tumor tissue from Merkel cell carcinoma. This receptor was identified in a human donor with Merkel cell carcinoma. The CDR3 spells CASSDRDKDSNQPQHF. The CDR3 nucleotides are TGTGCCAGCAGCGACCGGGACAAAGATAGCAATCAGCCCCAGCATTTT.